The T cell receptor (beta chain) described here comes from a study of cytomegalovirus exposure and HLA in healthy donors (TCRdb year 2017). As for the study more broadly: According to an earlier analysis of several hundred of the donors, 150 million to 200 million T cells yielded 100 million or so unique TCR beta sequences and around 300 Gb of sequence data. Roughly 300 gigabases of sequencing data and tens of millions of unique TCR sequences were included in an early release covering several hundred HLA-typed donors. Among the roughly 380 genotyped donors, around 81% belonged to the genetic ancestry cluster associated with self-reported Caucasian donors. The study aimed to test whether cataloging public T cell receptors could reveal signatures of past pathogen exposure. The study used immunosequencing to profile the T cell repertoires of 670 or so subjects and linked those repertoires to cytomegalovirus serostatus. In addition to the first cohort of hundreds of subjects, a separate validation cohort of 120 different subjects was used. The study combined high-throughput TCR immunosequencing, statistical association of individual TCRs with disease status, and machine learning to predict cytomegalovirus infection status. In a later analysis, previously published TCR beta repertoires from 666 donors were re-analyzed and high-resolution HLA genotyping was added so that TCR occurrence patterns could be studied. Rather than using new phenotypic data, the later analysis identified candidate immune exposures from TCR beta sequences and from how often those sequences occurred across donors. An earlier analysis of approximately 500 of the donors applied high-throughput TCR beta sequencing to assess whether each TCR beta V gene segment acted as functional or pseudogenic. Donor age, sex, ethnicity and CMV serostatus were compiled alongside the repertoire data. In a later genetic analysis, genome-wide SNP genotypes for about 55% of the roughly 700 donors were used, and that subset was treated as a discovery cohort. Every discovery cohort repertoire had been produced on one sequencing platform. HLA typing covered class I and class II loci at four-digit resolution. Typing coverage differed by locus: A, B, C, DRB1 and DQB1 were typed in roughly 620-630 donors, DQA1 in 522, DPA1 in 606, and DPB1 in roughly 450. About five DR-DQ haplotypes were treated as single units for association and clustering because of strong linkage in the cohort. On average, about 240,000 unique TCR beta nucleotide sequences were sequenced per donor among 300 to 500 genotyped donors of the cohort, with 15% to 20% of those sequences being non-productive. Broad study findings and their caveats: Compared with equally common non-associated chains, HLA-associated TCR beta chains in a later analysis were more clonally expanded and had lower generation probabilities. Because counts were too low, around 18 rarely observed V segments, including chromosome 9 orphons, were left out of the earlier analysis of approximately 580 of the donors. In an earlier analysis of a few hundred of the donors, most TCR beta V segments were observed in productive rearrangements about 87% or about 30% of the time, broadly matching IMGT annotations. In a later analysis, most CMV-associated TCR beta chains were found to appear HLA-restricted, with HLA associations seemingly driven largely by CMV exposure. When HLA alleles, especially DR and DQ, strongly co-occurred, attributing TCR associations to individual alleles was difficult. CMV serostatus was the only immune exposure information available for the cohort. Sequencing depth was assumed to be roughly uniform across donors in the presence/absence analyses, though that assumption may not hold. A further reported finding was that TCR beta sequences accurately predicted the HLA-A and HLA-B alleles for most subjects in the first cohort. The study gave a list of about 170 TCR beta chains associated with cytomegalovirus. A later analysis found that TCR association rates varied across HLA loci, with DRB1 alleles showing the most associated TCRs and HLA-C alleles the fewest. A cluster of highly shared sequence variants was judged likely to be a technical artifact of the sequencing pipeline. Only TCR beta chains were sequenced in this cohort, and the absence of alpha or paired-chain data limited detectable features. A later genetic analysis associated a missense DCLRE1C variant with V-gene and J-gene trimming of TCR beta chains, and an independent cohort replicated the association. At a false discovery rate of 0.05, a later analysis linked under 20,000 TCR beta sequences to specific HLA alleles. Correlated functional status among segregating V segments might reflect linkage disequilibrium, but an unknown experimental factor could not be ruled out. In vitro tests confirmed that a few of the cytomegalovirus-associated TCR beta chains recognize cytomegalovirus antigens. According to the authors, the approach could potentially be generalized to other disease states and immunological phenotypes. According to a later genetic analysis, donors in an Asian-associated ancestry cluster had fewer N-insertions in productive TCRs than the approximately 670-donor mean. The classifier was reported to diagnose cytomegalovirus status with high specificity and sensitivity in both the original cohort and the validation cohort. Some IMGT-functional V segments, including TRBV6-2 and TRBV6-3, could not be told apart with the 87-base-pair reads, so those segments were excluded. A later analysis reported that several top co-occurrence clusters appeared linked to parvovirus B19, influenza, CMV and Epstein-Barr virus. Because HLA typing was unavailable for some donors at each locus, only the typed subset was used in association tests. Most TCR sequences were seen in very few donors, while some public TCRs were found in many individuals.

From the cysteine up to the phenylalanine, the CDR3 has a length of 16 residues. The entry retains the CDR3 DNA only, 48 bases that are in frame from base 1. V loses 0 bases at its end and J loses 2 bases; junction bases beyond the gene matches: 4. CDR1 MNHEY and CDR2 SMNVEV are derived from the germline V gene (reference sequence). The method was the immunoSEQ multiplex PCR assay. A mixture of 60 forward primers for TCR Vbeta segments and 13 reverse primers for TCR Jbeta segments was used in the multiplex PCR. Amplification of the CDR3 region of rearranged TCR beta genes was performed with a multiplex PCR assay on genomic DNA. The amplified TCR beta libraries were sequenced on the Illumina HiSeq System as 87-base-pair reads. In the original analysis: A later analysis tallied roughly 80 million unique TCR beta chains across the 660 or so repertoires, and approximately 11 million of those chains were shared by two or more donors. A nearest-neighbor algorithm error-corrected the raw reads and collapsed the reads into unique sequences, merging closely related sequences to remove PCR and sequencing errors. CDR3 sequences were aligned to IMGT reference sequences to assign V, D and J gene segments. Each retained sequence needed at least a six-nucleotide match to both a V gene segment and a J gene segment. A rearrangement counted as productive if the CDR3 had no stop codons and remained in frame with V and J, and every other rearrangement counted as non-productive. Following IMGT convention, CDR3 was defined as the stretch from the second conserved V-encoded cysteine to the conserved J-encoded phenylalanine. Sequences without an unambiguous match to a single V gene segment were excluded from the earlier analysis of almost 600 of the donors. In an earlier analysis of about 590 of the donors, a V segment was called functional when productive rearrangements were above 56.7%, and segregating when the standard deviation between donors exceeded 5%. A statistical classification framework was developed to diagnose cytomegalovirus status using the catalog of TCR beta chain sequences. A later analysis assigned V and J genes by comparing TCR nucleotide sequences with IMGT/GENE-DB human TR gene sequences. Using the TCRdist pipeline, a later analysis assigned CDR3 sequences along with most-parsimonious VDJ recombination scenarios. In a later analysis, each TCR beta chain was defined by its CDR3 amino acid sequence together with its V-gene family, and reads without a unique V-gene family were excluded. As a way to deal with suspected cross-contamination and a sequencing artifact, a later analysis dropped 450 to 600 nucleotide sequences that were highly shared and had low generation probability. For each public chain, a later analysis derived a clonal expansion index from normalized ranks of inferred template counts within each repertoire. Generation probabilities in a later analysis came from a VDJ recombination model fitted to out-of-frame rearrangements, and those results were checked against IGoR. Hypergeometric tests were used in a later analysis to score TCR-TCR, TCR-HLA and TCR-CMV co-occurrence, with a repertoire-size bias correction applied to the TCR pairs. In a later analysis, false discovery rates were estimated by permuting HLA or CMV assignments 20 times. In a later analysis, co-occurring TCRs were grouped using DBSCAN, with TCRdist sequence similarity added in when clustering inside HLA-allele-positive subsets. Repertoires with fewer than 30,000 or more than 120,000 public chains were left out of co-occurrence clustering, as were a few repertoires with anomalous nucleotide sharing. Drawn from immuneACCESS, this table holds only the in-frame rearrangements with V and J called that TCRdb kept. Clones are partly lost; checked studies trace under half to an unresolved V gene and leave the rest unexplained. The V and J calls and clone size are taken from that table; D and trimming were inferred from the DNA. The sample table lists approximately 130,000 clones, roughly 80% of them with a count of one. In total, the top ten clones hold 1.5% of the sample.

Notes on this clone: No antigen is known for it. No per-base quality is available; no much larger clone lies one base away.

The cohort was made up of approximately 700 healthy bone marrow donors. At the time of sampling, all cohort members were nominally healthy, though unrecorded immune exposures were likely present. The donor tested CMV seronegative and was one of the 352 seronegative cohort members. Each donor provided a peripheral blood sample, and peripheral blood mononuclear cells were used for TCR beta sequencing. The Qiagen DNeasy Blood Extraction Kit was used to extract genomic DNA from the blood cell samples. This receptor was identified in a man in his forties or fifties in good health and CMV-seronegative. The chain is made from TRBV27 and TRBJ2-3, with 8 bases in between that match TRBD2. The sample comprised PBMCs. Read as DNA, the sequence is TGTGCCAGCAGTTTATCGCCTAGCGGGCCCACAGATACGCAGTATTTT. It specifies CASSLSPSGPTDTQYF.